The clone carrying this TCR beta chain was seen more than once but under ten times. The antigen remains undetermined. The sample is drawn from a study of identical twins. Study results and limitations: Rather than following the same donors, the conclusions depended on cross-sectional statistical analysis. Cord blood's abundant beta clonotypes had fewer insertions, unlike memory repertoires.

cDNA molecules carried unique molecular identifiers, and template switching added a universal primer site. TCRdb analysed the 5' RACE reads with MiXCR anew, one entry per CDR3 protein. The repertoire consists of 1,800,000 or so distinct CDR3 sequences, with about 32% occurring once and the leading ten covering around 0.25%. This CDR3 spans 16 amino acids. With 4 bases removed from V and 7 bases from J, the gap between germline ends came to 20 bases. Germline CDR1 reads LGHNA; CDR2 reads YNFKEQ. The specimen sequenced was cord blood. The sequence came from a newborn girl in good health. V is TRBV4-2 and J is TRBJ2-1; TRBD1 or TRBD2 may be the D gene (5 bases each). DNA of the CDR3: TGTGCCAGCAGCCCCGGGGCTGAGGTGGGTATGAATGAGCAGTTCTTC. Protein sequence: CASSPGAEVGMNEQFF.